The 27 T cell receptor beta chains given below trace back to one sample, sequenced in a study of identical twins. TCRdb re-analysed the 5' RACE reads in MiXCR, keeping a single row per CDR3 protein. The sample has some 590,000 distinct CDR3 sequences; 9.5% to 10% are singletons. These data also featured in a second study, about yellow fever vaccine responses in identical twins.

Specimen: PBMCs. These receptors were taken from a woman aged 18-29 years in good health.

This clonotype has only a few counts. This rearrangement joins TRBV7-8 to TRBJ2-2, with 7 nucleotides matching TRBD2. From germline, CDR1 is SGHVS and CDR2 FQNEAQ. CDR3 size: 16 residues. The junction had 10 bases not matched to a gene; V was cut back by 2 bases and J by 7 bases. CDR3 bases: TGTGCCAGCAGCTTATGGTGGGAGGGCCCTCTCGGGGAGCTGTTTTTT. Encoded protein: CASSLWWEGPLGELFF.

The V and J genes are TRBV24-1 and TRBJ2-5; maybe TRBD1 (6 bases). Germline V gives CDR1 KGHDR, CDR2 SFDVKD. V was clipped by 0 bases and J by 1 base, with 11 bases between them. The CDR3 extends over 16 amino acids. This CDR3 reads CATSDLMAGAQETQYF. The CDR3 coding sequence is TGTGCCACCAGTGATTTGATGGCAGGGGCCCAAGAGACCCAGTACTTC.

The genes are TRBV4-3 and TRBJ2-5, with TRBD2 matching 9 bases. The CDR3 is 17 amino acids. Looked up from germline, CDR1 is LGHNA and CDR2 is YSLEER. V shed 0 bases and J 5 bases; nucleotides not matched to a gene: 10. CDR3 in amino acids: CASSQDGAGGPMETQYF. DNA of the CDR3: TGCGCCAGCAGCCAAGATGGCGCGGGAGGGCCGATGGAGACCCAGTACTTC.

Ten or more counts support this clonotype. CDR3 in amino acids: CASSPGSSGNTIYF. The CDR3 DNA reads TGCGCCAGCAGCCCAGGGAGCTCTGGAAACACCATATATTTT. This chain links TRBV5-1 with TRBJ1-3; tentatively, D is TRBD1 (5 bases). Germline CDR1 SGHRS, CDR2 YFSETQ. The CDR3 runs to 14 residues. V lost 4 bases and J 0 bases, leaving 8 bases between the germline ends. Full variable domain (outside the CDR3, taken from reference TRBV5-1 and TRBJ1-3): KAGVTQTPRYLIKTRGQQVTLSCSPISGHRSVSWYQQTPGQGLQFLFEYFSETQRNKGNFPGRFSGRQFSNSRSEMNVSTLELGDSALYLCASSPGSSGNTIYFGEGSWLTVV.

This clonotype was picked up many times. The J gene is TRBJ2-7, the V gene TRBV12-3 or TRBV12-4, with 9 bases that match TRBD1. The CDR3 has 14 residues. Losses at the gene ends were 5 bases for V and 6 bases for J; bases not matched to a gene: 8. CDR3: CASSQNRDRAEQYF. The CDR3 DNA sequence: TGTGCCAGCAGTCAAAACCGGGACAGGGCCGAGCAGTACTTC.

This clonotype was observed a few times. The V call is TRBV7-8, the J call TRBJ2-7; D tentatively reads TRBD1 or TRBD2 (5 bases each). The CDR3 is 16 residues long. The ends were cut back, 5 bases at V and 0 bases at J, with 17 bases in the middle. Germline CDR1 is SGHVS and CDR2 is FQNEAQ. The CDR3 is CASSGTRERSSYEQYF. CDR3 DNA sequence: TGTGCCAGCAGCGGGACCAGGGAGAGGAGCTCCTACGAGCAGTACTTC.

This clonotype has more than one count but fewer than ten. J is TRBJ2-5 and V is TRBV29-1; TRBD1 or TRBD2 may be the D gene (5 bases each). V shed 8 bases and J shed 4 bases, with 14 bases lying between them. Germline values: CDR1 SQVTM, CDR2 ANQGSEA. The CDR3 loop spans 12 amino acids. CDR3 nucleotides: TGCAGCACGGGGACGGTGGGAGAGACCCAGTACTTC. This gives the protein CSTGTVGETQYF.

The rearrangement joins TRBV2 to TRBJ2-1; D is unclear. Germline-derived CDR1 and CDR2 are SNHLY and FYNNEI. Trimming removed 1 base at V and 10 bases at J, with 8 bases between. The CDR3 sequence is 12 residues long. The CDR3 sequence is CASSEGHREQFF. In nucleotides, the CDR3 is TGTGCCAGCAGTGAAGGGCATCGCGAGCAGTTCTTC.

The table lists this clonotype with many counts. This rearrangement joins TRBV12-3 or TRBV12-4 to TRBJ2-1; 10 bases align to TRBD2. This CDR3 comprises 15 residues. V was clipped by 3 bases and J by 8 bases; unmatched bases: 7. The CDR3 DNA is TGTGCCAGCAGTTTCCCTAGCGGGAGAGTCGATGAGCAGTTCTTC. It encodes CASSFPSGRVDEQFF.

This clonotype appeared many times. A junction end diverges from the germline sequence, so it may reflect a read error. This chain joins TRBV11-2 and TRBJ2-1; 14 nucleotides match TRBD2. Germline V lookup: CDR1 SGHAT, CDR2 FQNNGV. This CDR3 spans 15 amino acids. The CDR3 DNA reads TGTGCCAGCAGTTTAGGGACTAGCGGGAGTGATGAGCAGTTCTTC. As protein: CASSLGTSGSDEQFF.

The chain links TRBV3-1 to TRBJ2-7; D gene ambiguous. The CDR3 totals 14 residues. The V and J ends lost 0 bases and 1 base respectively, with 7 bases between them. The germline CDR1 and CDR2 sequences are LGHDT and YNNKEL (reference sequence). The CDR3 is CASSQDYLSYEQYF. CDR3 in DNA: TGTGCCAGCAGCCAAGATTACCTTTCCTACGAGCAGTACTTC.

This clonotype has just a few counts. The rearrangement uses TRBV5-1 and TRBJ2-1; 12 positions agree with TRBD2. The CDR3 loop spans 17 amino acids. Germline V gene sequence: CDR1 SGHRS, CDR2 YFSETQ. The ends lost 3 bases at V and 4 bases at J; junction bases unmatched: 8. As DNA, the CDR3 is TGCGCCAGCAGCTCGCTTCTAGCGGGAGGGAGTTACAATGAGCAGTTCTTC. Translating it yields CASSSLLAGGSYNEQFF.

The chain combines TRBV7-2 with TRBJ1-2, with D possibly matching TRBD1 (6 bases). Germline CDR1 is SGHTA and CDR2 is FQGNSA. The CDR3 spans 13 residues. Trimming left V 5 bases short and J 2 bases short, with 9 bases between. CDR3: CASSRGTNYGYTF. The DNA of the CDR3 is TGTGCCAGCAGCCGCGGGACAAACTATGGCTACACCTTC.

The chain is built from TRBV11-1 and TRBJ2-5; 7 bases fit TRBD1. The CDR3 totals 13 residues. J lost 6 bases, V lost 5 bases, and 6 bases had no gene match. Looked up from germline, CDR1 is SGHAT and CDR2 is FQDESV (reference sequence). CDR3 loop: CASSKDRVQTQYF. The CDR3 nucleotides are TGTGCCAGCAGCAAAGACAGGGTACAGACCCAGTACTTC.

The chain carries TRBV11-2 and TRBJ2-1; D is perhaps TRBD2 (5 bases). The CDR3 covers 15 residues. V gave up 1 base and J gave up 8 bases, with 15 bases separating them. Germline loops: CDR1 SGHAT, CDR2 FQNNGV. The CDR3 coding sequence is TGTGCCAGCAGCTTAGGGGCCGGGGTAGGCGATGAGCAGTTCTTC. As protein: CASSLGAGVGDEQFF.

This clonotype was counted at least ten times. The CDR3 spells CAISETGTGELFF. In nucleotides, the CDR3 is TGTGCCATAAGCGAGACAGGGACCGGGGAGCTGTTTTTT. J is TRBJ2-2 and V is TRBV10-3; 7 nucleotides line up with TRBD1. Germline-derived CDR1 and CDR2 are ENHRY and SYGVKD. The J segment lost 5 bases and the V segment lost 9 bases, leaving 6 bases of the junction unmatched. The CDR3 has 13 amino acids.

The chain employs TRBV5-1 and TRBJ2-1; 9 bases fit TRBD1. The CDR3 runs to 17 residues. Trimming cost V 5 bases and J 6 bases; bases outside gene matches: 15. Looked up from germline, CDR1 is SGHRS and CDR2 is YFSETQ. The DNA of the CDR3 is TGCGCCAGCAGTCTGCCGGCACAGGGGGCGAGTGGCAATGAGCAGTTCTTC. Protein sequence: CASSLPAQGASGNEQFF.

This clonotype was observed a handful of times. CDR3 DNA sequence: TGCAGTGTGGCCCTAACCTACAATGAGCAGTTCTTC. This codes for CSVALTYNEQFF. The V call is TRBV20-1, the J call TRBJ2-1; D remains ambiguous. The CDR3 runs 12 residues. V lost 7 bases and J 2 bases, leaving 9 bases between the germline ends. The V gene's germline CDR1 is DFQATT and CDR2 SNEGSKA (reference sequence).

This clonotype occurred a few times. The CDR3 sequence: CASRSRQGFSDTQYF. The CDR3 bases are TGTGCCAGCAGATCCCGACAGGGTTTTTCAGATACGCAGTATTTT. This chain links TRBV12-3 or TRBV12-4 with TRBJ2-3, with 7 bases lining up with TRBD1. J was trimmed by 4 bases and V by 6 bases; bases with no gene match: 10. CDR3 size: 15 residues.

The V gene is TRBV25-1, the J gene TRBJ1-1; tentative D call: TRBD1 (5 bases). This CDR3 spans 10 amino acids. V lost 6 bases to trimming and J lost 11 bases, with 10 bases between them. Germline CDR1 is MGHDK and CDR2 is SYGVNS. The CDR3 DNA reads TGTGCCAGCAGGGGACTCGAGGCTTTCTTT. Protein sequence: CASRGLEAFF.

Here the CDR3 reads CASSPLTSRDYEQYF. CDR3 bases: TGTGCCAGCAGTCCGTTGACTAGCCGGGACTACGAGCAGTACTTC. The gene calls are TRBV27 and TRBJ2-7; 7 nucleotides line up with TRBD2. The CDR3 spans 15 residues. The ends lost 5 bases at V and 3 bases at J; junction bases unmatched: 10. CDR1 and CDR2 from the germline V gene are MNHEY and SMNVEV (reference sequence).

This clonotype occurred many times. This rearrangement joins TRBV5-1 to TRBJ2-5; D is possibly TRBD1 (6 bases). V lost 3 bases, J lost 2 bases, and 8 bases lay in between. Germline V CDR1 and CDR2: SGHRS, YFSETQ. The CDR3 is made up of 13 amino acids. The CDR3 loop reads CASSYDRQETQYF. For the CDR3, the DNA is TGCGCCAGCAGCTATGACAGGCAAGAGACCCAGTACTTC.

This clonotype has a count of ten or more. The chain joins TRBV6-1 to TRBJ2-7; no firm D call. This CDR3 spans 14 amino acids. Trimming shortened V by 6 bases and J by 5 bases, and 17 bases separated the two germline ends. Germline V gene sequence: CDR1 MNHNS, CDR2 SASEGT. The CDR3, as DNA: TGTGCCAGCAGACCCGACCTCCTGCTGGACGAGCAGTACTTC. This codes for CASRPDLLLDEQYF.

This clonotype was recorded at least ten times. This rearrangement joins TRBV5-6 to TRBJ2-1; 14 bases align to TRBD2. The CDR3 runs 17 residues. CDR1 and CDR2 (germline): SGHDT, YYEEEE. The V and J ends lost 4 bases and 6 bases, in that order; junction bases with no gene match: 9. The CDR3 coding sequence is TGTGCCAGCAGCATACTAAAGGGACTAGCGGGAGTCAATGAGCAGTTCTTC. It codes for CASSILKGLAGVNEQFF.

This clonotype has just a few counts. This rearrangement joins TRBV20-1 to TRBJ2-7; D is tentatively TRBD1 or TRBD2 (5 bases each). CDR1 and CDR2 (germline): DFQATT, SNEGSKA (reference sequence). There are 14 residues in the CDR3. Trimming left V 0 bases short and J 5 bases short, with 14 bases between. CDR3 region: CSARDSRDLNEQYF. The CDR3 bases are TGCAGTGCTAGAGATAGTAGGGACCTGAACGAGCAGTACTTC.

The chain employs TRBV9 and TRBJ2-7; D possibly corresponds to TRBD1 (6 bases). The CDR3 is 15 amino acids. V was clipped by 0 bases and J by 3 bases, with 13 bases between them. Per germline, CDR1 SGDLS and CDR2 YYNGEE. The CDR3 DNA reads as TGTGCCAGCAGCGTAGTGGACAGTGGGGGCTACGAGCAGTACTTC. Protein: CASSVVDSGGYEQYF.

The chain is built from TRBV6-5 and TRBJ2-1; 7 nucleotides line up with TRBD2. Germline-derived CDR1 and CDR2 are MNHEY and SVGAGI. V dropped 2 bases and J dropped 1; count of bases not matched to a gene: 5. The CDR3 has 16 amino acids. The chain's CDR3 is CASSYGGGTSYNEQFF. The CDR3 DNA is TGTGCCAGCAGTTACGGGGGGGGGACGTCCTACAATGAGCAGTTCTTC.